This T cell receptor (beta chain) was recorded in a study of identical twins. This clonotype was seen only a few times. Its antigen is still unknown. One entry per CDR3 protein, called by TCRdb with MiXCR from the 5' RACE reads. The sample holds over 500,000 distinct CDR3 sequences, roughly a fifth seen once. Trimming removed 8 bases from V and 1 base from J, with 13 bases in between. The CDR3 has 14 residues. Germline values: CDR1 ENHRY, CDR2 SYGVKD. Study conclusions and caveats: Abundant beta clonotypes from cord blood had fewer insertions, unlike memory repertoires, which showed none.

This sample also appeared in a second study, on T cells expressing NK-cell markers.

The J gene is TRBJ2-3, the V gene TRBV10-3; D tentatively fits TRBD1 or TRBD2 (5 bases each). This TCR derives from a woman aged 18-35 years in good health. The sample consisted of CD4+ T cells sorted from blood. The CDR3 sequence: CAIARDEGTDTQYF. The CDR3 nucleotides are TGTGCCATCGCCCGGGACGAGGGCACAGATACGCAGTATTTT.